A single sample is the source of the 7 T cell receptor beta chains below, sequenced in a study of blood T cell repertoires in COVID-19. Libraries were prepared by immunoSEQ multiplex PCR; TCRdb keeps only in-frame clonotypes and omits some of them. Of 65,000 to 75,000 clones listed, about 80% are singletons. Material: peripheral blood. The receptors derive from a human donor in a cohort sampled during active COVID-19.

This clone was counted only a few times. J is TRBJ2-5 and V is TRBV11-2; D is uncertain. This CDR3 region has 14 residues. Germline CDR1 and CDR2: SGHAT and FQNNGV. Between the trimmed V and J ends, which lost 3 bases and 2 bases, there was a span of 10 bases. Here the CDR3 reads CASSFGHTQETQYF. Written as DNA, the CDR3 is TGTGCCAGCAGCTTTGGTCACACACAAGAGACCCAGTACTTC.

The rearrangement uses TRBV19 and TRBJ1-2, with 7 positions matching TRBD1. The V gene's germline CDR1 is LNHDA and CDR2 SQIVND (reference sequence). CDR3 length: 16 residues. V gave up 4 bases and J gave up 2 bases; unmatched junction bases: 10. The CDR3 spells CASSKHRDSDNYGYTF. The DNA of the CDR3 is TGTGCCAGTAGTAAGCACCGGGACAGCGACAACTATGGCTACACCTTC. Full variable domain (rest looked up from reference TRBV19 and TRBJ1-2): DGGITQSPKYLFRKEGQNVTLSCEQNLNHDAMYWYRQDPGQGLRLIYYSQIVNDFQKGDIAEGYSVSREKKESFPLTVTSAQKNPTAFYLCASSKHRDSDNYGYTFGSGTRLTVV.

The chain has TRBV12-3 or TRBV12-4 and TRBJ2-1, with 7 bases identical to TRBD1. The CDR3 runs 12 residues. The J segment lost 6 bases and the V segment lost 6 bases, leaving 2 bases of the junction unmatched. In DNA form, the CDR3 reads TGTGCCAGCAGCCGGGACAGCAATGAGCAGTTCTTC. It yields the protein CASSRDSNEQFF.

The J gene is TRBJ2-7, the V gene TRBV3-1 (or the pseudogene TRBV3-2); D remains unclear. CDR1 is LGHDT and CDR2 is YNNKEL in the germline V gene (reference sequence). This CDR3 is 12 amino acids long. The V gene lost 3 bases and the J gene lost 3 bases, with 6 bases spanning the gap. CDR3 protein: CASSQGFYEQYF. The CDR3 DNA follows: TGTGCCAGCAGCCAGGGCTTCTACGAGCAGTACTTC.

The rearrangement joins TRBV5-5 to TRBJ2-5, with D possibly matching TRBD1 (8 bases). Per the germline V gene, CDR1 is SGHKS and CDR2 is YYEKEE (reference sequence). Deletions cut 0 bases from V and 1 base from J, with 22 bases between. This CDR3 is built from 19 residues. The CDR3: CASSLVAGGIAGPQETQYF. In DNA form, the CDR3 reads TGTGCCAGCAGCTTGGTAGCAGGGGGCATAGCGGGCCCCCAAGAGACCCAGTACTTC. Full variable domain (missing parts from reference TRBV5-5 and TRBJ2-5): DAGVTQSPTHLIKTRGQQVTLRCSPISGHKSVSWYQQVLGQGPQFIFQYYEKEERGRGNFPDRFSARQFPNYSSELNVNALLLGDSALYLCASSLVAGGIAGPQETQYFGPGTRLLVL.

This clone was seen a single time. The chain recombines TRBV30 with TRBJ1-4; perhaps TRBD1 as D (5 bases). The germline V gene encodes CDR1 GTSNPN and CDR2 SVGIG (reference sequence). The CDR3 extends over 15 amino acids. V was trimmed by 2 bases and J by 10 bases, leaving 20 bases between them. CDR3 sequence: CAWSRGGASIGKLFF. CDR3 sequence (DNA): TGTGCCTGGAGTCGCGGAGGGGCTTCGATTGGAAAACTGTTTTTT.

V is TRBV29-1 and J is TRBJ2-7; possibly TRBD2 for D (5 bases). The CDR3 length is 13 residues. Germline values: CDR1 SQVTM, CDR2 ANQGSEA. Deletions cut 4 bases from V and 0 bases from J, with 10 bases between. The DNA for the CDR3 is TGCAGCGTTGTAAGCGGAAGCTCCTACGAGCAGTACTTC. It specifies CSVVSGSSYEQYF.